These 26 T cell receptor beta chains came from one sample sequenced in a study of long-term antiretroviral therapy in people with HIV. It was version v3.0 of the immunoSEQ assay that was run at survey level. Clones were read by immunoSEQ multiplex PCR, and TCRdb kept only the in-frame ones, dropping some. This table holds fewer than 20,000 clones, around 80% found once. Specimen: unsorted PBMCs, collected 0.3 years before starting antiretroviral therapy. All receptors come from a man aged 45-60 years with HIV.

The CDR3 DNA is TGTGCCAGCAGTGAAGGCTTGGGAGAGAGACCGGCCTCCTATGGCTACACCTTC. As protein: CASSEGLGERPASYGYTF. V and J are TRBV6-1 and TRBJ1-2; no definite D call. With 1 base removed from V and 4 bases from J, the gap between germline ends came to 22 bases. The germline V gene encodes CDR1 MNHNS and CDR2 SASEGT. The CDR3 runs 18 residues.

This clone was observed a few times. V and J are TRBV19 and TRBJ2-7; TRBD1 matches 7 bases. CDR1 and CDR2 (germline): LNHDA, SQIVND (reference sequence). The length of the CDR3 is 11 residues. The J segment lost 6 bases and the V segment lost 5 bases, leaving 1 base of the junction unmatched. In DNA, the CDR3 is TGTGCCAGTAGTTCAGGGGGCGAGCAGTACTTC. This sequence encodes CASSSGGEQYF.

V gene TRBV7-9 combines with J gene TRBJ2-1; tentatively, D is TRBD1 (5 bases). The CDR3 loop spans 17 amino acids. Germline V gene data show CDR1 as SEHNR and CDR2 as FQNEAQ (reference sequence). V was cut by 1 base and J by 0 bases, with 13 bases left in between. The CDR3 coding sequence is TGTGCCAGCAGCTTAGACGCAGGGTATAGCTCCTACAATGAGCAGTTCTTC. Translation: CASSLDAGYSSYNEQFF.

This clone has a single count. The chain links TRBV27 to TRBJ2-4; no clear D gene. V was cut by 1 base and J by 3 bases, with 10 bases left in between. Germline CDR1 MNHEY, CDR2 SMNVEV (reference sequence). This CDR3 contains 15 residues. CDR3 residues: CASSLLGMGKNIQYF. The CDR3 region has the DNA TGTGCCAGCAGTTTATTGGGAATGGGCAAAAACATTCAGTACTTC.

This sequence joins TRBV6-5 and TRBJ1-6; TRBD1 matches at 8 bases. Germline CDR1 is MNHEY and CDR2 is SVGAGI. Germline trimming cut 6 bases from V and 9 bases from J; bases unmatched to any gene: 7. This CDR3 is 14 amino acids long. This chain's CDR3 is CASRKGQDRSPLHF. The CDR3 region has the DNA TGTGCCAGCAGGAAGGGACAGGACCGTTCACCCCTCCACTTT.

This chain joins TRBV11-2 and TRBJ2-1; TRBD2 aligns across 10 bases. The CDR3 has 15 residues. V was pared by 2 bases and J by 7 bases, with 5 bases of the junction left unmatched. Per the germline V gene, CDR1 is SGHAT and CDR2 is FQNNGV. CDR3 DNA: TGTGCCAGCAGCTTACAGCGGGGGGGCCTTAATGAGCAGTTCTTC. Encoded protein: CASSLQRGGLNEQFF.

This chain uses TRBV6-1 with TRBJ1-1, with D hard to call. CDR1 is MNHNS, CDR2 SASEGT, per germline. CDR3 length: 13 residues. The V end was cut by 6 bases, the J end by 4 bases, with 12 bases between. CDR3 bases: TGTGCCAGCAGCATCTCATTGCGCACTGAAGCTTTCTTT. Its protein is CASSISLRTEAFF.

This chain joins TRBV30 and TRBJ2-3, with D tentatively TRBD1 or TRBD2 (5 bases each). The CDR3 covers 15 residues. CDR1 and CDR2 from the germline V gene are GTSNPN and SVGIG (reference sequence). Trimming took 1 base from V and 8 from J, leaving 19 bases between them. The CDR3 nucleotides are TGTGCCTGGAGTGGCCTGGACACTTCAGAGGGTACGCAGTATTTT. Amino acid sequence: CAWSGLDTSEGTQYF.

The chain is built from TRBV27 and TRBJ2-7; D is unclear. CDR1 and CDR2 from the germline V gene are MNHEY and SMNVEV (reference sequence). The V and J ends lost 6 bases and 4 bases respectively, with 7 bases between them. The length of the CDR3 is 11 residues. CDR3 DNA: TGTGCCAGCAGCTATAGGTACGAGCAGTACTTC. Residues: CASSYRYEQYF.

The genes are TRBV4-1 and TRBJ2-1; a weak D match, TRBD2 (5 bases). V dropped 0 bases and J dropped 0 bases, with 21 bases sitting between them. From germline, CDR1 is MGHRA and CDR2 YSYEKL. The CDR3 runs 20 residues. The CDR3 here is CASSQDRLREAVSSYNEQFF. CDR3 DNA sequence: TGCGCCAGCAGCCAAGACCGCCTTAGAGAAGCGGTAAGCTCCTACAATGAGCAGTTCTTC.

V is TRBV7-3 and J is TRBJ1-1, with 8 positions matching TRBD1. The germline gives CDR1 SGHTA, CDR2 FQGTGA. The CDR3 sequence is 14 residues long. V dropped 3 bases and J dropped 7; count of bases not matched to a gene: 7. The CDR3 sequence is CASSFQGAGDEAFF. In DNA form, the CDR3 reads TGTGCCAGCAGCTTCCAGGGGGCCGGTGATGAAGCTTTCTTT.

The chain joins TRBV5-1 to TRBJ2-2; D ambiguous. Trimming took 7 bases from V and 3 from J, leaving 13 bases between them. Germline V CDR1 and CDR2: SGHRS, YFSETQ. The CDR3 spans 14 residues. The CDR3, as DNA: TGCGCCAGCGAGGCCAGGCCGTACACCGGGGAGCTGTTTTTT. Residues: CASEARPYTGELFF.

V usage is TRBV9 and J usage is TRBJ1-3; D possibly corresponds to TRBD1 (5 bases). The germline V and J ends were trimmed by 4 bases and 7 bases, with 15 bases remaining between them. The CDR3 extends over 14 amino acids. Looked up from germline, CDR1 is SGDLS and CDR2 is YYNGEE. The CDR3 coding sequence is TGTGCCAGCAGCCCCCGGAGGGGAACGAACACCATATATTTT. Translating it yields CASSPRRGTNTIYF.

The chain carries TRBV2 and TRBJ1-5; TRBD1 matches 8 bases. Germline CDR1 and CDR2: SNHLY and FYNNEI. Trimming at V came to 4 bases and at J to 14 bases, leaving 13 bases not matched to a gene. The CDR3 sequence is 14 residues long. The CDR3 DNA is TGTGCCAGCAGTGTCTCGAGGGACAGGCGATCGGAGCATTTT. As protein: CASSVSRDRRSEHF.

The V call is TRBV28, the J call TRBJ2-2; 8 bases line up with TRBD1. Trimming at V came to 6 bases and at J to 6 bases, leaving 3 bases not matched to a gene. There are 13 residues in the CDR3. In germline, CDR1 is MDHEN, CDR2 SYDVKM. In DNA, the CDR3 is TGTGCCAGCAGGCTACAGGGGGCCGGGGAGCTGTTTTTT. This codes for CASRLQGAGELFF.

The gene calls are TRBV29-1 and TRBJ1-2; unclear D gene. Germline V gene data show CDR1 as SQVTM and CDR2 as ANQGSEA. This CDR3 contains 12 residues. V was clipped by 5 bases and J by 8 bases, with 15 bases between them. Here the CDR3 reads CSVRWGLGGYTF. The CDR3 nucleotides read TGCAGCGTTAGGTGGGGTTTGGGCGGCTACACCTTC.

The chain uses TRBV7-2 and TRBJ2-1, with 8 bases that match TRBD2. This CDR3 has 16 residues. Trimming cost V 8 bases and J 6 bases; bases outside gene matches: 15. CDR1 SGHTA and CDR2 FQGNSA come from the germline V gene. CDR3 loop: CASLKAPGLVVNEQFF. The DNA of the CDR3 is TGTGCCAGCCTGAAAGCTCCGGGACTAGTGGTCAATGAGCAGTTCTTC.

The chain combines TRBV11-2 with TRBJ1-1; 7 positions match TRBD1. Looked up from germline, CDR1 is SGHAT and CDR2 is FQNNGV. This CDR3 has 17 residues. V lost 4 bases, J lost 1 base, and 12 bases stayed unmatched. The CDR3 here is CASSSPGQPSPNTEAFF. The CDR3 DNA is TGTGCCAGCAGCTCGCCGGGACAGCCATCTCCGAACACTGAAGCTTTCTTT.

This chain joins TRBV18 and TRBJ1-1; no firm D call. Looked up from germline, CDR1 is KGHSH and CDR2 is LQKENI. V gave up 6 bases and J gave up 0 bases, with 11 bases separating them. The CDR3 extends over 14 amino acids. The CDR3 DNA reads as TGTGCCAGCTCCCCTAGGGTCATGAACACTGAAGCTTTCTTT. The encoded protein is CASSPRVMNTEAFF.

The chain couples TRBV14 to TRBJ2-7, with D tentatively TRBD1 (6 bases). With 2 bases removed from V and 2 bases from J, the gap between germline ends came to 7 bases. The germline gives CDR1 SGHDN, CDR2 FVKESK. The CDR3 is made up of 13 amino acids. DNA for the CDR3: TGTGCCAGCAGCCAAAGACAGGCCTACGAGCAGTACTTC. It yields the protein CASSQRQAYEQYF.

This clone occurred a few times. The gene calls are TRBV7-6 and TRBJ2-7; perhaps TRBD2 as D (7 bases). Germline assignment: CDR1 SGHVS and CDR2 FNYEAQ. V lost 3 bases, J lost 2 bases, and 8 bases lay in between. The CDR3 is made up of 13 amino acids. This CDR3 is CASSLRGPYEQYF. CDR3 in DNA: TGTGCCAGCAGCTTGCGGGGGCCCTACGAGCAGTACTTC.

The chain combines TRBV18 with TRBJ2-3; 9 bases align to TRBD1. Germline V gene sequence: CDR1 KGHSH, CDR2 LQKENI. After removal of 8 bases from V and 4 bases from J, the junction contained 7 bases not matched to a gene. The CDR3 is 14 residues long. The CDR3 nucleotides are TGTGCCAGCGAGGGACAGGGCGGTGCAGATACGCAGTATTTT. Its translation is CASEGQGGADTQYF. Filled out from reference TRBV18 and TRBJ2-3, the complete variable domain reads NAGVMQNPRHLVRRRGQEARLRCSPMKGHSHVYWYRQLPEEGLKFMVYLQKENIIDESGMPKERFSAEFPKEGPSILRIQQVVRGDSAAYFCASEGQGGADTQYFGPGTRLTVL.

J is TRBJ1-4 and V is TRBV5-4, with 8 bases lining up with TRBD1. Germline CDR1 SGHNT, CDR2 YYREEE (reference sequence). J lost 6 bases, V lost 3 bases, and 4 bases had no gene match. The CDR3 covers 14 residues. The CDR3 sequence: CASSWDRTDEKLFF. The CDR3 DNA sequence: TGTGCCAGCAGCTGGGACAGGACTGATGAAAAACTGTTTTTT.

This rearrangement joins TRBV7-2 to TRBJ1-2; weak D call: TRBD1 (6 bases). Trimming removed 3 bases at V and 4 bases at J, with 12 bases between. The CDR3 has 14 residues. CDR1 and CDR2 from the germline V gene are SGHTA and FQGNSA. As DNA, the CDR3 is TGTGCCAGCAGCTTTGAGGGGGTTAGCTATGGCTACACCTTC. Amino acid sequence: CASSFEGVSYGYTF.

The chain has TRBV27 and TRBJ2-7; possible D gene TRBD1, 6 bases. Germline CDR1 is MNHEY and CDR2 is SMNVEV (reference sequence). The CDR3 is 13 residues long. Trimming took off 5 bases at V and 3 bases at J, with 11 bases between the two ends. In DNA form, the CDR3 reads TGTGCCAGCAGTCCCCGACAGGTCTACGAGCAGTACTTC. Its protein is CASSPRQVYEQYF.

This chain links TRBV5-1 with TRBJ2-5, with 9 bases identical to TRBD2. CDR3 size: 16 residues. In germline, CDR1 is SGHRS, CDR2 YFSETQ. The ends lost 4 bases at V and 4 bases at J; junction bases unmatched: 11. The CDR3 is CASSPGVAGEAETQYF. The DNA of the CDR3 is TGCGCCAGCAGCCCCGGGGTAGCGGGAGAGGCAGAGACCCAGTACTTC.